These 30 T cell receptor beta chains came from one sample sequenced in a study of OX40 agonist ivuxolimab in advanced cancers. Profiling relied on immunoSEQ multiplex PCR, and the TCRdb table lists in-frame clones only, not all of them. The sample lists approximately 66,000 clones; 80% to 85% were seen once. The sample here was CD4+ or CD8+ T cells sorted from blood, taken in a trial of the OX40 agonist ivuxolimab. The receptors were sampled from an adult with an advanced solid tumor such as melanoma, head and neck, liver or kidney cancer.

This chain joins TRBV30 and TRBJ2-2, with D hard to call. CDR3 length: 12 residues. The V gene lost 4 bases and the J gene lost 1 base, with 4 bases spanning the gap. Germline lookup yields CDR1 GTSNPN and CDR2 SVGIG (reference sequence). The CDR3, as DNA: TGTGCCTGGAAAGAGAACACCGGGGAGCTGTTTTTT. The encoded protein is CAWKENTGELFF. Complete variable domain (other parts from reference TRBV30 and TRBJ2-2): SQTIHQWPATLVQPVGSPLSLECTVEGTSNPNLYWYRQAAGRGLQLLFYSVGIGQISSEVPQNLSASRPQDRQFILSSKKLLLSDSGFYLCAWKENTGELFFGEGSRLTVL.

This chain joins TRBV6-5 and TRBJ1-5, with 7 bases fitting TRBD1. This CDR3 region has 12 residues. J lost 5 bases, V lost 7 bases, and 2 bases had no gene match. Looked up from germline, CDR1 is MNHEY and CDR2 is SVGAGI. CDR3 in amino acids: CASTTGDQPQHF. In DNA, the CDR3 is TGTGCCAGCACCACAGGGGATCAGCCCCAGCATTTT.

The chain combines TRBV5-4 with TRBJ1-2; 10 positions agree with TRBD1. The germline V gene has CDR1 SGHNT and CDR2 YYREEE (reference sequence). The ends lost 5 bases at V and 5 bases at J; junction bases unmatched: 3. This CDR3 has 13 amino acids. The CDR3 region is CASSGTGVYGYTF. The CDR3 DNA follows: TGTGCCAGCAGTGGGACAGGGGTTTATGGCTACACCTTC.

The chain employs TRBV4-2 and TRBJ2-1; TRBD2 might be the D (6 bases). Germline loops: CDR1 LGHNA, CDR2 YNFKEQ. The CDR3 totals 16 residues. Trimming shortened V by 0 bases and J by 4 bases, and 13 bases separated the two germline ends. The CDR3 DNA sequence: TGTGCCAGCAGCCAAGATCCGGCGGGAAAGTACAATGAGCAGTTCTTC. This encodes CASSQDPAGKYNEQFF.

V gene TRBV4-1 combines with J gene TRBJ1-6; D might be TRBD1 (5 bases). From germline, CDR1 is MGHRA and CDR2 YSYEKL. CDR3 length: 14 residues. Deletions cut 3 bases from V and 8 bases from J, with 11 bases between. For the CDR3, the DNA is TGCGCCAGCAGCCACAGGGAGGTGGATTCACCCCTCCACTTT. Protein: CASSHREVDSPLHF.

The chain carries TRBV7-3 and TRBJ1-1, with 7 bases aligning to TRBD1. The junction had 14 bases not matched to a gene; V was cut back by 6 bases and J by 1 base. CDR1 SGHTA and CDR2 FQGTGA come from the germline V gene. The CDR3 is 17 amino acids. The CDR3 DNA reads as TGTGCCAGCAGTCGTATGGGGATGGACAGGCGGAACACTGAAGCTTTCTTT. This codes for CASSRMGMDRRNTEAFF.

The chain links TRBV11-2 to TRBJ2-7; D unclear. V was cut by 2 bases and J by 0 bases, with 11 bases left in between. Germline values: CDR1 SGHAT, CDR2 FQNNGV. The CDR3 totals 15 residues. The CDR3, as DNA: TGTGCCAGCAGCTTACGGACGGTAAGCTCCTACGAGCAGTACTTC. Residues: CASSLRTVSSYEQYF.

The rearrangement links TRBV5-1 to TRBJ2-5, with 13 bases aligning to TRBD2. The ends lost 0 bases at V and 2 bases at J; junction bases unmatched: 1. Germline CDR1 SGHRS, CDR2 YFSETQ. The length of the CDR3 is 16 residues. The CDR3, as DNA: TGCGCCAGCAGCTTGGGACTAGCGGGGGGTCAAGAGACCCAGTACTTC. It codes for CASSLGLAGGQETQYF.

This sequence joins TRBV29-1 and TRBJ2-3; TRBD1 agrees at 9 bases. Germline V gene data show CDR1 as SQVTM and CDR2 as ANQGSEA. The junction had 3 bases not matched to a gene; V was cut back by 0 bases and J by 5 bases. The CDR3 extends over 14 amino acids. The CDR3 loop is CSVEETGGGDTQYF. The CDR3 bases are TGCAGCGTTGAAGAAACAGGGGGCGGAGATACGCAGTATTTT.

This clone was observed a few times. V gene TRBV30 combines with J gene TRBJ1-3; D call uncertain. The CDR3 is 14 residues long. Trimming pared 3 bases from V and 2 bases from J, leaving 11 bases between. Germline V gene sequence: CDR1 GTSNPN, CDR2 SVGIG (reference sequence). CDR3: CAWSRTRTGNTIYF. The CDR3 DNA reads as TGTGCCTGGAGCCGGACTCGGACTGGAAACACCATATATTTT.

The chain uses TRBV19 and TRBJ2-2; a weak D match, TRBD1 (6 bases). V was trimmed by 3 bases and J by 3 bases, leaving 11 bases between them. Germline V CDR1 and CDR2: LNHDA, SQIVND (reference sequence). This CDR3 spans 15 amino acids. CDR3 region: CASSIQQGHTGELFF. The CDR3 nucleotides read TGTGCCAGTAGTATTCAACAGGGTCACACCGGGGAGCTGTTTTTT.

The sample holds a few counts of this clone. V is TRBV6-5 and J is TRBJ2-1, with 12 bases that match TRBD1. Per the germline V gene, CDR1 is MNHEY and CDR2 is SVGAGI. The CDR3 runs to 15 residues. J was trimmed by 9 bases and V by 4 bases; bases with no gene match: 7. The CDR3 DNA reads as TGTGCCAGCAGTTCACCGGGACAGGGGGCGGGTGAGCAGTTCTTC. Its translation: CASSSPGQGAGEQFF.

The rearrangement links TRBV6-5 to TRBJ1-2; TRBD1 matches 8 bases. The CDR3 is 13 amino acids. Germline lookup yields CDR1 MNHEY and CDR2 SVGAGI. V shed 6 bases, J shed 7 bases, and the junction held 7 bases outside the gene matches. The CDR3 nucleotides read TGTGCCAGCAGCTCCGGGACAGGTGGTGGCTACACCTTC. Translated, it gives CASSSGTGGGYTF.

V and J are TRBV15 and TRBJ2-2, with unresolved D. V dropped 1 base and J dropped 0 bases, with 9 bases sitting between them. Germline loops: CDR1 LNHNV, CDR2 YYDKDF (reference sequence). The CDR3 covers 16 residues. CDR3 coding DNA: TGTGCCACCAGCAGAGGGGTCCAGACGAACACCGGGGAGCTGTTTTTT. Its translation: CATSRGVQTNTGELFF.

The chain employs TRBV9 and TRBJ1-3, with 9 bases fitting TRBD1. V lost 0 bases, J lost 6 bases, and 4 bases stayed unmatched. The CDR3 runs to 15 residues. Germline V gene data show CDR1 as SGDLS and CDR2 as YYNGEE. The CDR3 nucleotides read TGTGCCAGCAGCGTAGGGGACAGGGATGAAAACACCATATATTTT. Translating it yields CASSVGDRDENTIYF.

V is TRBV11-2 and J is TRBJ2-2, with a weak D call TRBD1 (6 bases). Germline V lookup: CDR1 SGHAT, CDR2 FQNNGV. CDR3 length equals 14 residues. V lost 5 bases and J lost 2, with 9 bases in between. The CDR3 sequence: CASSTGTNTGELFF. The DNA for the CDR3 is TGTGCCAGCAGCACCGGGACAAACACCGGGGAGCTGTTTTTT.

This chain links TRBV19 with TRBJ1-2; D ambiguous. Germline lookup yields CDR1 LNHDA and CDR2 SQIVND (reference sequence). Trimming took off 4 bases at V and 4 bases at J, with 13 bases between the two ends. This CDR3 is built from 14 residues. CDR3 sequence: CASSTQGAFYGYTF. In DNA, the CDR3 is TGTGCCAGTAGTACCCAAGGAGCCTTCTATGGCTACACCTTC.

The J gene is TRBJ1-5, the V gene TRBV6-1; perhaps TRBD1 as D (5 bases). The V and J ends lost 7 bases and 5 bases respectively, with 12 bases between them. Looked up from germline, CDR1 is MNHNS and CDR2 is SASEGT. This CDR3 is built from 13 residues. This CDR3 is CASTQGGYQPQHF. In DNA form, the CDR3 reads TGTGCCAGCACGCAGGGAGGGTATCAGCCCCAGCATTTT.

The gene calls are TRBV30 and TRBJ1-2; 7 bases agree with TRBD1. Looked up from germline, CDR1 is GTSNPN and CDR2 is SVGIG (reference sequence). V was clipped by 2 bases and J by 8 bases; unmatched bases: 8. The length of the CDR3 is 13 residues. CDR3 in amino acids: CAWSSRQGQGYTF. DNA of the CDR3: TGTGCCTGGAGTTCCCGACAGGGTCAAGGCTACACCTTC.

The chain has TRBV6-5 and TRBJ2-7; D uncertain. This CDR3 is 14 amino acids long. Trimming pared 7 bases from V and 4 bases from J, leaving 17 bases between. The V gene's germline CDR1 is MNHEY and CDR2 SVGAGI. Here the CDR3 reads CASKPEVVRYEQYF. The CDR3 bases are TGTGCCAGCAAGCCCGAAGTAGTCAGATACGAGCAGTACTTC.

V and J are TRBV10-2 and TRBJ1-5, with 10 positions matching TRBD1. Germline loops: CDR1 WSHSY, CDR2 SAAADI. V dropped 7 bases and J dropped 9; count of bases not matched to a gene: 9. The CDR3 runs 14 residues. CDR3 protein: CASMLRTGGLPQHF. CDR3 DNA: TGCGCCAGCATGCTTCGGACAGGGGGTCTGCCCCAGCATTTT.

The chain has TRBV2 and TRBJ2-7; D gene ambiguous. The CDR3 has 12 amino acids. CDR1 SNHLY and CDR2 FYNNEI come from the germline V gene. V lost 4 bases and J lost 3, with 7 bases in between. The CDR3 region has the DNA TGTGCCAGCAGTGCACAGAACTACGAGCAGTACTTC. Its translation: CASSAQNYEQYF.

The chain employs TRBV10-3 and TRBJ1-2; D perhaps matches TRBD1 (6 bases). The CDR3 length is 15 residues. From germline, CDR1 is ENHRY and CDR2 SYGVKD. The germline V and J ends were trimmed by 3 bases and 11 bases, with 22 bases remaining between them. The CDR3 reads CAISEGGVQGGGYTF. The CDR3 bases are TGTGCCATCAGTGAAGGAGGGGTACAGGGCGGAGGGTACACCTTC.

J is TRBJ2-2 and V is TRBV7-9; D is possibly TRBD1 (7 bases). V lost 5 bases, J lost 0 bases, and 16 bases lay in between. From germline, CDR1 is SEHNR and CDR2 FQNEAQ (reference sequence). The CDR3 is made up of 17 amino acids. The CDR3 spells CASSPYGGQSNTGELFF. The CDR3 region has the DNA TGTGCCAGCAGCCCGTACGGGGGACAGTCGAACACCGGGGAGCTGTTTTTT. Together with reference TRBV7-9 and TRBJ2-2, the CDR3 gives the full variable domain: DTGVSQNPRHKITKRGQNVTFRCDPISEHNRLYWYRQTLGQGPEFLTYFQNEAQLEKSRLLSDRFSAERPKGSFSTLEIQRTEQGDSAMYLCASSPYGGQSNTGELFFGEGSRLTVL.

Here the CDR3 DNA reads TGCGCCAGCAGCTTGGACCCTAGCGGGGGTTACACCTACGAGCAGTACTTC. Translation: CASSLDPSGGYTYEQYF. The V gene is TRBV5-1, the J gene TRBJ2-7; 10 nucleotides match TRBD2. The germline gives CDR1 SGHRS, CDR2 YFSETQ. This CDR3 region has 17 residues. V trimming: 0 bases; J trimming: 2 bases; junction bases outside the gene matches: 8.

V and J are TRBV19 and TRBJ2-7, with 8 bases lining up with TRBD2. Trimming cost V 3 bases and J 5 bases; bases outside gene matches: 9. The V gene's germline CDR1 is LNHDA and CDR2 SQIVND (reference sequence). The CDR3 is made up of 15 amino acids. The CDR3: CASSIREGSVNEQYF. The CDR3 DNA reads TGTGCCAGTAGTATTCGGGAGGGGAGCGTAAACGAGCAGTACTTC.

The chain employs TRBV5-4 and TRBJ2-7, with D tentatively TRBD1 (6 bases). CDR3 length: 15 amino acids. CDR1 SGHNT and CDR2 YYREEE come from the germline V gene (reference sequence). Trimming stripped 4 bases from V and 5 bases from J, with 19 bases between. In DNA, the CDR3 is TGTGCCAGCAGCCAAGCTGCAGGGGCTCGAGACGAGCAGTACTTC. Translating it yields CASSQAAGARDEQYF.

V usage is TRBV28 and J usage is TRBJ1-2; weak D call: TRBD1 (6 bases). This CDR3 has 15 residues. Between the trimmed V and J ends, which lost 7 bases and 2 bases, there was a span of 17 bases. CDR1 is MDHEN and CDR2 is SYDVKM in the germline V gene. CDR3 coding DNA: TGTGCCAGCACTCAGCAGGGGATGGGGAACTATGGCTACACCTTC. It specifies CASTQQGMGNYGYTF.

This clone appeared once. The chain couples TRBV4-3 to TRBJ2-1, with 9 bases fitting TRBD2. Germline V gene lookup returns CDR1 LGHNA and CDR2 YSLEER. Trimming at V came to 2 bases and at J to 3 bases, leaving 5 bases not matched to a gene. The CDR3 runs 16 residues. Written as DNA, the CDR3 is TGCGCCAGCAGCCAACTAGCGGGGTCTTACTACAATGAGCAGTTCTTC. The encoded protein is CASSQLAGSYYNEQFF.

This clone turned up a few times. The chain is built from TRBV13 and TRBJ1-1, with 10 bases fitting TRBD1. Germline CDR1 PRHDT, CDR2 FYEKMQ (reference sequence). The CDR3 contains 14 residues. The V segment lost 6 bases and the J segment 4 bases; nucleotides outside the gene matches: 5. The CDR3 sequence: CASRRQGAGTEAFF. The CDR3 nucleotides read TGTGCCAGCAGGCGACAGGGGGCCGGCACTGAAGCTTTCTTT. The complete variable domain, with remaining parts taken from reference TRBV13 and TRBJ1-1, reads AAGVIQSPRHLIKEKRETATLKCYPIPRHDTVYWYQQGPGQDPQFLISFYEKMQSDKGSIPDRFSAQQFSDYHSELNMSSLELGDSALYFCASRRQGAGTEAFFGQGTRLTVV.